The 3 T cell receptor beta chains given below trace back to one sample, sequenced in a study of regulatory T cells in long-lasting Graves disease. Stated time point: newly diagnosed GD, antithyroid drugs for less than 3 months. Scientists built the TCR library using RNA that was extracted from PBMCs. Arm-PCR with iRepertoire HTBI primers amplified the CDR3 regions for these TCR beta libraries. TCRdb itself ran the multiplex PCR reads through MiXCR, one entry per CDR3 protein. The sample yields about 400,000 distinct CDR3 sequences, approximately 16% seen once. These same data were also listed under a study on T cells in Graves' hyperthyroidism and ophthalmopathy.

The source material was peripheral blood mononuclear cells (PBMCs), sampled at new diagnosis, from a patient treated with antithyroid drugs. Receptors were obtained from a woman in her thirties or forties with Graves disease.

This clonotype was counted many times. The chain recombines TRBV5-1 with TRBJ2-3; D is unresolved. Germline CDR1 SGHRS, CDR2 YFSETQ. With 0 bases removed from V and 12 bases from J, the gap between germline ends came to 11 bases. This CDR3 is 12 amino acids long. CDR3: CASSLESRPQYF. CDR3 coding DNA: TGCGCCAGCAGCTTGGAGTCTCGTCCCCAGTATTTT.

Many counts were recorded for this clonotype. The chain uses TRBV2 and TRBJ2-3; 10 bases align to TRBD2. The CDR3 is made up of 16 amino acids. With V trimmed by 7 bases and J by 4 bases, 11 bases remained unmatched. Per germline, CDR1 SNHLY and CDR2 FYNNEI. CDR3 DNA: TGTGCCAGCACCCCCGCTAGCGGGAGTATCCCAGATACGCAGTATTTT. It specifies CASTPASGSIPDTQYF.

This clonotype was counted ten times or more. The chain has TRBV6-5 and TRBJ2-3, with TRBD1 matching over 9 bases. This CDR3 comprises 16 residues. V was clipped by 3 bases and J by 3 bases; unmatched bases: 7. The germline V gene encodes CDR1 MNHEY and CDR2 SVGAGI. The CDR3 reads CASSYTGTGFTDTQYF. DNA of the CDR3: TGTGCCAGCAGTTATACCGGGACAGGGTTTACAGATACGCAGTATTTT.